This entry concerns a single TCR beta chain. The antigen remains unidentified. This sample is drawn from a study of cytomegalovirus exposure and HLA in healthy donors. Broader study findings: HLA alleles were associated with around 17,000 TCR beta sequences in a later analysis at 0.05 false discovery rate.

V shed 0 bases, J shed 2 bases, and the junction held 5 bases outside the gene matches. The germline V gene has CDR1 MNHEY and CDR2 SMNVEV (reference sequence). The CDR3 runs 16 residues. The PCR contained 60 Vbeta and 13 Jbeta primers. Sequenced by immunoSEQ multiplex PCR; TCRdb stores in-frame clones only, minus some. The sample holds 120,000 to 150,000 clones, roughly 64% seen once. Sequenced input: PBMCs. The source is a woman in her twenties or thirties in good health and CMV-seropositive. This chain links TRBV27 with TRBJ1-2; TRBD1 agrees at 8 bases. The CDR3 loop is CASSLSIGQGNYGYTF. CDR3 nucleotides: TGTGCCAGCAGTTTATCGATAGGACAGGGCAACTATGGCTACACCTTC.